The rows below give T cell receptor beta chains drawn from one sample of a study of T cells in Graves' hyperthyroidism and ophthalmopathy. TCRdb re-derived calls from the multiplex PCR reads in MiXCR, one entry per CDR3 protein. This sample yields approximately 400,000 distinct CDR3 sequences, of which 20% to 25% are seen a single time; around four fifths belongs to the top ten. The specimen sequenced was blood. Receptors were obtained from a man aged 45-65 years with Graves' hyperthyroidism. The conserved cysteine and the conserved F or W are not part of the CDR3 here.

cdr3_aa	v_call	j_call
ASRNRTSGSADTQY	TRBV28	TRBJ2-3
ASSLGTVNPGGLEQF	TRBV11-3	TRBJ2-1
ASSQEDRPPNVLT	TRBV3-1	TRBJ2-6
SANPLTGLTDTQY	TRBV20-1	TRBJ2-3
ASSKRETPYEQY	TRBV11-3	TRBJ2-7
SASRGGPGLAGEYEQY	TRBV20-1	TRBJ2-7
ASSAFHEQF	TRBV3-1	TRBJ2-1
ASTTRSTEAF	TRBV30	TRBJ1-1
SARGVSGSWNEQF	TRBV20-1	TRBJ2-1
ASSSGTASTDTQY	TRBV11-2	TRBJ2-3